Given below is one T cell receptor (beta chain) in context. Its antigen is not known. Germline V gene sequence: CDR1 LNHDA, CDR2 SQIVND (reference sequence). This CDR3 region has 12 residues. Trimming pared 3 bases from V and 9 bases from J, leaving 9 bases between. These data come from a study of T cells in localized non-small cell lung cancer. Findings and limits, study-wide: Longer overall survival associated with higher blood T cell density; shorter survival with higher adjacent-lung clonality. For the top 100 tumor clones, a median about 50 also appeared in adjacent lung. The highest T cell clonality was in uninvolved adjacent lung, above tumor.

Method: immunoSEQ multiplex PCR; TCRdb's copy keeps in-frame clones and lacks some. The sample has about 18,000 clones, around 79% seen once; the top ten hold less than 40%. The chain joins TRBV19 to TRBJ2-1, with D unresolved. The TCR comes from a male donor aged 60 or older with stage I lung adenocarcinoma. The specimen comprised peripheral blood, sampled before any cancer treatment. CDR3: CASSMIPSEQFF. The CDR3 nucleotides read TGTGCCAGTAGTATGATACCCAGTGAGCAGTTCTTC.